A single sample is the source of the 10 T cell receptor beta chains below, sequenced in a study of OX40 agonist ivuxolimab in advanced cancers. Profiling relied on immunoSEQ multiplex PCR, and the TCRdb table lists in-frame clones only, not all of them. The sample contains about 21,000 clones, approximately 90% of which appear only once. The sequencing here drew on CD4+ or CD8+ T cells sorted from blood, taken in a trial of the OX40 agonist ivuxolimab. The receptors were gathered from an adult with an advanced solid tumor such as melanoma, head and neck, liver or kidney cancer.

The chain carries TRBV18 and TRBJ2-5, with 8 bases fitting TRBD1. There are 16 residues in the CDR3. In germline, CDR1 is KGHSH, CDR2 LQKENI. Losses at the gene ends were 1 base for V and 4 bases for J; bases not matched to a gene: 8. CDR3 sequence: CASSPLGTGQRETQYF. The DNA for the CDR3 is TGTGCCAGCTCACCACTGGGGACAGGCCAGCGAGAGACCCAGTACTTC.

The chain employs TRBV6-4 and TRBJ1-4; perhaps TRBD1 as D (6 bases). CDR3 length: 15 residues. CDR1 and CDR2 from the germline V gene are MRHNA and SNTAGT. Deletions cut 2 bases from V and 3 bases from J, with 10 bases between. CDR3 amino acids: CASSDQGGANEKLFF. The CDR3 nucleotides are TGTGCCAGCAGTGACCAAGGGGGGGCTAATGAAAAACTGTTTTTT.

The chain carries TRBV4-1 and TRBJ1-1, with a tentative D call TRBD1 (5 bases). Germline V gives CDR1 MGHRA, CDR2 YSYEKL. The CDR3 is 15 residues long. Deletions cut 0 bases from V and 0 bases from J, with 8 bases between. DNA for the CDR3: TGCGCCAGCAGCCAAGAGGGACGGTTGAACACTGAAGCTTTCTTT. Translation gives CASSQEGRLNTEAFF.

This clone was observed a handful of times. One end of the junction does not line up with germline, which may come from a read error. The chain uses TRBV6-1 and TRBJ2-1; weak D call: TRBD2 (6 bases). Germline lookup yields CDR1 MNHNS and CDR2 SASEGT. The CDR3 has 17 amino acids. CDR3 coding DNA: TGTGCCAGCAGCGAAGAGGGCGGGATAGGTAGTTACAATGAGCAGTTCTTC. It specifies CASSEEGGIGSYNEQFF.

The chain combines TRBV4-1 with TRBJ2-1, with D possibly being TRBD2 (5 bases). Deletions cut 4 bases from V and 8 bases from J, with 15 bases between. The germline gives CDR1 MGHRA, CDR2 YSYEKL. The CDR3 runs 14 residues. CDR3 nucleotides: TGCGCCAGCAGCCCCCGTAGCTTGGACTATGAGCAGTTCTTC. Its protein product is CASSPRSLDYEQFF.

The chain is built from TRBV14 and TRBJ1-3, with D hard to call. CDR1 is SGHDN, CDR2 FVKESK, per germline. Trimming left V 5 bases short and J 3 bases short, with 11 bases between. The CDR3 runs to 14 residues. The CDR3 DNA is TGTGCCAGCAGCACCCGTAGAGGTGGAAACACCATATATTTT. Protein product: CASSTRRGGNTIYF.

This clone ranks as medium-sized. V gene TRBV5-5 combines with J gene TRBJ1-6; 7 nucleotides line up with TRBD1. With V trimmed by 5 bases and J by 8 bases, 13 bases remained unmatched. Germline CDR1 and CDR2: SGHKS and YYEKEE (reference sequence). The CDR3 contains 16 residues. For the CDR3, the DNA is TGTGCCAGCAGGAAGGACAGGTCGGGGGGACATTCACCCCTCCACTTT. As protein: CASRKDRSGGHSPLHF.

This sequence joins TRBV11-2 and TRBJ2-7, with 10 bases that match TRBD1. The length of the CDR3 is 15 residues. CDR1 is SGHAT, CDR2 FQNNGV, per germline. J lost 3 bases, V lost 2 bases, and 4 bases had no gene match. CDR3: CASSLFWDRGYEQYF. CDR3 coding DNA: TGTGCCAGCAGCTTATTTTGGGACAGGGGCTACGAGCAGTACTTC.

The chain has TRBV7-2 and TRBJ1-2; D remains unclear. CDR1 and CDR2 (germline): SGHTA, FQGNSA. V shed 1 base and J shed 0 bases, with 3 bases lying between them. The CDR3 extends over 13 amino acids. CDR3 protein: CASSLEANYGYTF. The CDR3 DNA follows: TGTGCCAGCAGCTTAGAAGCTAACTATGGCTACACCTTC.

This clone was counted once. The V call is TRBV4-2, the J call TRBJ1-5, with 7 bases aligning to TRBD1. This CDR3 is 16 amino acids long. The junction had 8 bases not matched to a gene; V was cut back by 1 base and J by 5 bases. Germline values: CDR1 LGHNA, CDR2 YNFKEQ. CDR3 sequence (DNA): TGTGCCAGCAGCCAAGGTTCCGGACAGGCCCATCAGCCCCAGCATTTT. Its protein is CASSQGSGQAHQPQHF.